Listed below are T cell receptor beta chains from one sample, sequenced in a study of T cells in Graves' hyperthyroidism and ophthalmopathy. TCRdb processed the multiplex PCR reads anew with MiXCR; each CDR3 protein has one entry. The sample consists of fewer than 700,000 distinct CDR3 sequences, roughly 17% of them appearing once. Input material: blood. All receptors derive from a woman aged 18-30 years with Graves' ophthalmopathy. The CDR3 runs from the conserved cysteine through the conserved F or W. A D gene is named only where the DNA matches it firmly. Where a row states a size, it is once, few, many or the class of an expanded clone; other rows omit it.

v_call,clone_size,d_call,j_call,cdr3_aa
TRBV18,few,-,TRBJ2-1,CASSPAGRNEQFF
TRBV20-1,many,TRBD1,TRBJ1-3,CSAGGTGNTIYF
TRBV20-1,many,TRBD2,TRBJ2-3,CSAGLGYGTDTQYF
TRBV2,few,-,TRBJ1-5,CASSNGQPNQPQHF
TRBV6-1,few,-,TRBJ2-1,CATHSGPSYNEQFF
TRBV20-1,-,TRBD2,TRBJ2-3,CSAQTSGSTDAQYF
TRBV30,many,-,TRBJ1-1,CAWSGAGNTEAFF
TRBV7-2,many,-,TRBJ1-5,CASSLRQGSRPQHF
TRBV19,-,-,TRBJ1-2,CASDKQGYGYTF
TRBV7-9,-,TRBD1,TRBJ1-5,CASSSFSGQGGQPQHF
TRBV27,-,TRBD2,TRBJ2-1,CASSLRDGSGGPYNEQFF
TRBV30,few,-,TRBJ2-1,CAWSDPATVNEQFF
TRBV12-3/TRBV12-4,many,-,TRBJ1-1,CASSLWGSHTEAFF
TRBV20-1,few,TRBD1,TRBJ1-5,CSAIGGSNQPQHF
TRBV28,-,TRBD2,TRBJ2-2,CAANGGLAGATGELFF
TRBV6-1,many,-,TRBJ1-1,CASTQGGGQSEAFF
TRBV7-9,few,TRBD1,TRBJ1-5,CASSLVGTGHNQPQHF
TRBV3-1,many,-,TRBJ1-4,CASSQDGATNEKLFF
TRBV18,many,-,TRBJ1-1,CASSPGDSTEAFF
TRBV14,-,-,TRBJ2-1,CASSQAGPRQFF
TRBV3-1,few,-,TRBJ1-3,CASSQEWVSGNTIYF
TRBV29-1,many,TRBD1,TRBJ2-5,CSAPQGRETQYF
TRBV2,many,TRBD2,TRBJ2-7,CASSVNSGSGTYEQYF
TRBV5-6,many,TRBD2,TRBJ2-3,CASSLALAGVDTQYF
TRBV29-1,few,-,TRBJ2-5,CSVELQGWKTQYF
TRBV28,many,TRBD1,TRBJ1-2,CASSRVAGQGATGYTF
TRBV7-9,many,-,TRBJ2-3,CASRSSYKGYTDTQYF
TRBV29-1,few,TRBD2,TRBJ2-3,CSVDGLARTPDTQYF
TRBV20-1,many,-,TRBJ2-3,CSARADRFTDTQYF
TRBV5-4,few,-,TRBJ2-1,CASSSAREQFF
TRBV11-1,many,TRBD2,TRBJ2-7,CASASGNGEQYF
TRBV24-1,-,-,TRBJ1-5,CATSEAGTQGDNQPQHF
TRBV27,many,-,TRBJ2-7,CASSLHGQSYEQYF
TRBV2,many,TRBD2,TRBJ2-7,CASSEVRGVAGGRYEQYF
TRBV20-1,few,-,TRBJ2-7,CSARGPQSYEQYF
TRBV6-1,many,TRBD1,TRBJ1-2,CASTGQGLPYGYTF
TRBV14,once,TRBD2,TRBJ2-6,CASSQVGLAGVALNSGANVLTF
TRBV12-3/TRBV12-4,many,-,TRBJ2-2,CASSPRGDTGELFF
TRBV5-1,few,TRBD2,TRBJ2-1,CAGSLGGSSYNEQFF
TRBV4-3,few,TRBD1,TRBJ1-6,CASSQDGQGWSPLHF
TRBV5-5,-,TRBD1,TRBJ2-3,CASSWGDRGTDTQYF
TRBV11-2,many,-,TRBJ1-2,CASSLGAGFGYTF
TRBV5-8,many,TRBD1,TRBJ1-1,CASSGRGRTEAFF
TRBV28,-,-,TRBJ2-2,CASSFSTSSGELFF
TRBV19,few,-,TRBJ2-2,CASSMADRELFF